What follows describes a single T cell receptor (beta chain). Antigen unknown. The data belong to a study of beta chain features in type 1 diabetes. Study-level findings and limits: Type 1 diabetes patients showed a moderate but significant shortening of TCRB CDR3s in all four CD4+ subsets. The similarity of naive, central memory and Treg TCRB repertoires appeared greater among patients than among healthy donors.

As every portion of the isolated RNA was reverse transcribed, the sequencing read expressed TCRB transcripts. Profiled with immunoSEQ multiplex PCR; TCRdb holds only in-frame clones, not every one. Among around 290,000 clones listed, under 8.5% were seen once. The trim removed 1 base at V and 5 bases at J, leaving 8 bases unmatched. The germline gives CDR1 SGHTA, CDR2 FQGNSA. The CDR3 sequence is 16 residues long. The clonotype originates from a young woman in good health. Sequencing input: central memory CD4+ T cells from blood. The chain uses TRBV7-2 and TRBJ2-3; 8 bases are a match to TRBD1. CDR3 residues: CASSLEGRGRIDTQYF. CDR3 coding DNA: TGTGCCAGCAGCTTAGAAGGCAGGGGGCGCATAGATACGCAGTATTTT.